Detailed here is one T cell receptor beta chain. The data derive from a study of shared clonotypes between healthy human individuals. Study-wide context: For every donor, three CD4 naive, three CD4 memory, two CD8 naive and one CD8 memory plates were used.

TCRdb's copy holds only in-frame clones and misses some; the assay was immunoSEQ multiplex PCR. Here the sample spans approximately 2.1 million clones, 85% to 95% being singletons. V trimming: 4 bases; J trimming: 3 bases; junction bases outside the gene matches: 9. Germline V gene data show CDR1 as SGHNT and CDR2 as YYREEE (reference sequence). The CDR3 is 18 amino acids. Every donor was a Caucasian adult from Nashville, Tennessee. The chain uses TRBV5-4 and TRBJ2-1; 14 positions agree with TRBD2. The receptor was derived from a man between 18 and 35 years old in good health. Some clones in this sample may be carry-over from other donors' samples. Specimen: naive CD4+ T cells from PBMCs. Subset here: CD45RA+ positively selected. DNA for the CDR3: TGTGCCAGCAGCGCGACTAGCGGGAGGGCCCTCCTCTACAATGAGCAGTTCTTC. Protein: CASSATSGRALLYNEQFF.